A selection of T cell receptor beta chains follows, all from one sample in a study of blood T cell repertoires in COVID-19. Sequenced by immunoSEQ multiplex PCR; TCRdb stores in-frame clones only, minus some. The data hold more than 200,000 clones, with over 70% observed a single time. Sequenced: peripheral blood. These receptors came from an elderly woman with acute or convalescent COVID-19. CDR3s include the opening cysteine and the closing phenylalanine or tryptophan. The D gene is left open where the match is weak. Part of the rows lack a size; the others show once, few, many or a class for expanded clones.

clone size,J gene,V gene,D gene,CDR3 DNA,CDR3 protein
.,TRBJ1-3,TRBV2,TRBD1,TGTGCCAGCGGGGGACAGAGCTCTGGAAACACCATATATTTT,CASGGQSSGNTIYF
.,TRBJ2-1,TRBV6-4,TRBD1,TGTGCCAGCAGTTACGGGACAGGGTTCGCCACTGAGCAGTTCTTC,CASSYGTGFATEQFF
.,TRBJ2-1,TRBV5-1,TRBD2,TGCGCCAGCAGCTTAAGCGGCGGGAGGCCCTACAATGAGCAGTTCTTC,CASSLSGGRPYNEQFF
.,TRBJ1-3,TRBV5-6,.,TGTGCCAGCAGCTTGGACAGGGTGGGAAACACCATATATTTT,CASSLDRVGNTIYF
.,TRBJ2-5,TRBV18,.,TGTGCCAGCTCACCACAACAGGGAAACCAAGAGACCCAGTACTTC,CASSPQQGNQETQYF
.,TRBJ1-4,TRBV29-1,.,TGCAGCGTTGGGGACACGCCGGGGGAAAAACTGTTTTTT,CSVGDTPGEKLFF
.,TRBJ1-2,TRBV18,.,TGTGCCAGCTCACCGGGACCGGGAGACTATGGCTACACCTTC,CASSPGPGDYGYTF
.,TRBJ2-7,TRBV10-1,.,TGCGCCAGCAGTGAGTCGGAGGGGGCAAGCTACGAGCAGTACTTC,CASSESEGASYEQYF
.,TRBJ1-2,TRBV15,.,TGTGCCACCAGCAGAGATCGTGCAGGGTGGGGCTACACCTTC,CATSRDRAGWGYTF
once,TRBJ1-6,TRBV5-1,TRBD1,TGCGCCAGCAGCCCGACAGGGAGCTCCTATAATTCACCCCTCCACTTT,CASSPTGSSYNSPLHF
once,TRBJ2-6,TRBV4-1,.,TGCGCCAGCAGCCAAGAATGGGCGGGCAGCTCTGGGGCCAACGTCCTGACTTTC,CASSQEWAGSSGANVLTF
few,TRBJ1-4,TRBV7-2,.,TGTGCCAGCAGCTTAAAGGGACATCCCGAAAAACTGTTTTTT,CASSLKGHPEKLFF
.,TRBJ2-7,TRBV6-5,TRBD1,TGTGCCAGCAGGGGACAGGGGAAATACGAGCAGTACTTC,CASRGQGKYEQYF
.,TRBJ2-2,TRBV5-1,.,TGCGCCAGCAGCTTGGCCGGACAAACGAACACCGGGGAGCTGTTTTTT,CASSLAGQTNTGELFF
.,TRBJ1-5,TRBV25-1,TRBD1,TGTGCCAGCAGTTATCTGGACAGGTGGGATCAGCCCCAGCATTTT,CASSYLDRWDQPQHF